The present TCR beta chain was sequenced within a study of T cells in Graves' hyperthyroidism and ophthalmopathy. Clinical Activity Scores of at least 3, NOSPECS grades of at least 4 and durations under 3 months characterized ophthalmopathy patients. This clonotype was picked up many times. Its matching antigen is unknown. TCR beta CDR3 region amplification was performed from RNA transcripts. Primed by the HTBI set, a first-round RT-PCR was run on the TCR CDR3. TCRdb re-called the multiplex PCR reads with MiXCR, one entry per CDR3 protein. The profile covers 360,000 or so distinct CDR3 sequences, with 18% appearing a single time and roughly 16% taken by the ten largest. Findings of the study overall: Among clonotypes expanded in thyroid above 0.001, most were also found in blood. Through a model of 13 V-J features, ophthalmopathy was separated from stable hyperthyroidism.

The CDR3 is made up of 12 amino acids. Germline CDR1 MDHEN, CDR2 SYDVKM. V gave up 6 bases and J gave up 5 bases, with 10 bases separating them. Sequencing was carried out using blood. The receptor was derived from a middle-aged woman with Graves' ophthalmopathy. This chain uses TRBV28 with TRBJ2-5; possibly TRBD2 for D (5 bases). The CDR3 protein is CASRDLGETQYF. CDR3 nucleotide sequence: TGTGCCAGCAGGGACTTGGGGGAGACCCAGTACTTC.